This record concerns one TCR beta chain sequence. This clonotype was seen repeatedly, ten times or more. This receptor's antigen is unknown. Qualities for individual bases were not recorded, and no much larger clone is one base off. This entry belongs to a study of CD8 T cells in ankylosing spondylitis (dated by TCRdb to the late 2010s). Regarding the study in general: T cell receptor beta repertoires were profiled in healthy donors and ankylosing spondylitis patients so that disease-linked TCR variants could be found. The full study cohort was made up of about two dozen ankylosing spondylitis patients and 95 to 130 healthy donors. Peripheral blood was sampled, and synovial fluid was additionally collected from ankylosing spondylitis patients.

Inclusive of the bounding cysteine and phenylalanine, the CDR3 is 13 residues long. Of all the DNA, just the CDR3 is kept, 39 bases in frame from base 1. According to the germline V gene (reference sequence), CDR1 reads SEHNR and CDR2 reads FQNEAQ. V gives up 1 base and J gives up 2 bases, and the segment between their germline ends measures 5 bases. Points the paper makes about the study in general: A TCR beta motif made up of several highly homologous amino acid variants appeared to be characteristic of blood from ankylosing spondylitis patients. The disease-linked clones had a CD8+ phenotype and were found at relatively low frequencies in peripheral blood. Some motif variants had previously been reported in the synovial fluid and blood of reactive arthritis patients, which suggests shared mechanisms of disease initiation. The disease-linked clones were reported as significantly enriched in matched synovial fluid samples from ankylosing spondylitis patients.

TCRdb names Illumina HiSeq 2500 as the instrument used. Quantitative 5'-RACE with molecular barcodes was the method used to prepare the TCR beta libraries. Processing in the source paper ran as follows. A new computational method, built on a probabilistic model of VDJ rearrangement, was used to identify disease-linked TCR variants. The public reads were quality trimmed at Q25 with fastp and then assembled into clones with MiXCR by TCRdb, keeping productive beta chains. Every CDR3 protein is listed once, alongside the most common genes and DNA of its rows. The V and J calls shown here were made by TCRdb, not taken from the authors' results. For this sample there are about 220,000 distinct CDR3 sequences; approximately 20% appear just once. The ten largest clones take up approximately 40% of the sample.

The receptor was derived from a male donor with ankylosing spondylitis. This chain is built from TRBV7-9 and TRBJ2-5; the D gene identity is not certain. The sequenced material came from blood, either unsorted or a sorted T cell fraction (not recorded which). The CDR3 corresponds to CASSLVLQETQYF. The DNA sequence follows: TGTGCCAGCAGCTTAGTGCTTCAAGAGACCCAGTACTTC.